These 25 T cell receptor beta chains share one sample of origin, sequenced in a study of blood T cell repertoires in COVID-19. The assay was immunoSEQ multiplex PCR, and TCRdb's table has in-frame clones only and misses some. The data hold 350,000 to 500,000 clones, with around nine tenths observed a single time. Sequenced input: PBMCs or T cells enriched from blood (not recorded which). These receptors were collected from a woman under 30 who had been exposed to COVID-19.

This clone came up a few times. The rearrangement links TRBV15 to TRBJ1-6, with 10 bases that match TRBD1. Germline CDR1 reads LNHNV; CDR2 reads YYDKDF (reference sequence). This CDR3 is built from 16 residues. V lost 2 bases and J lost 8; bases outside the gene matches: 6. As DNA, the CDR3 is TGTGCCACCAGCAGAATGACAGGGGGCAGGGATTCACCCCTCCACTTT. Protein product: CATSRMTGGRDSPLHF. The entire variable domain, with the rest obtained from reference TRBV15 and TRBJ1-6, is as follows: DAMVIQNPRYQVTQFGKPVTLSCSQTLNHNVMYWYQQKSSQAPKLLFHYYDKDFNNEADTPDNFQSRRPNTSFCFLDIRSPGLGDTAMYLCATSRMTGGRDSPLHFGNGTRLTVT.

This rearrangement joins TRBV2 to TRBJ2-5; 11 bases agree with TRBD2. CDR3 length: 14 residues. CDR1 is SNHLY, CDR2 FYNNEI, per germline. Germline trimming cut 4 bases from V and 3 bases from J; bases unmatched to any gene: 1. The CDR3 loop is CASSVGLAEETQYF. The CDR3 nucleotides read TGTGCCAGCAGTGTGGGACTAGCGGAAGAGACCCAGTACTTC. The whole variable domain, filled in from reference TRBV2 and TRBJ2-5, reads EPEVTQTPSHQVTQMGQEVILRCVPISNHLYFYWYRQILGQKVEFLVSFYNNEISEKSEIFDDQFSVERPDGSNFTLKIRSTKLEDSAMYFCASSVGLAEETQYFGPGTRLLVL.

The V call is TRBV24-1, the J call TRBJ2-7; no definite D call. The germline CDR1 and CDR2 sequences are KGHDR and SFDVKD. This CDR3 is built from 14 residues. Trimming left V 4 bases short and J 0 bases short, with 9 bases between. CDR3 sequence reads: CATSESGYSYEQYF. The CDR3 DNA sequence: TGTGCCACCAGTGAGTCAGGCTACTCCTACGAGCAGTACTTC.

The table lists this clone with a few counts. CDR3 DNA: TGTGCCAGCAGCTCGTTTCTAGCGGGGGGTCGTACCGGGGAGCTGTTTTTT. This gives the protein CASSSFLAGGRTGELFF. The chain employs TRBV5-6 and TRBJ2-2, with 11 positions matching TRBD2. The V and J ends lost 3 bases and 5 bases, in that order; junction bases with no gene match: 9. This CDR3 is 17 amino acids long. Germline lookup yields CDR1 SGHDT and CDR2 YYEEEE. The variable domain in full, with the rest retrieved from reference TRBV5-6 and TRBJ2-2, is DAGVTQSPTHLIKTRGQQVTLRCSPKSGHDTVSWYQQALGQGPQFIFQYYEEEERQRGNFPDRFSGHQFPNYSSELNVNALLLGDSALYLCASSSFLAGGRTGELFFGEGSRLTVL.

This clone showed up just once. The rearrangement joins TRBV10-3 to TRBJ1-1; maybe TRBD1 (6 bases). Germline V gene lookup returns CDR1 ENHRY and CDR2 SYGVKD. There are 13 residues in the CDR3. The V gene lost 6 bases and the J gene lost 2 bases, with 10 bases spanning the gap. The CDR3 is CAISRTENTEAFF. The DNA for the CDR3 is TGTGCCATCAGCCGGACAGAAAACACTGAAGCTTTCTTT.

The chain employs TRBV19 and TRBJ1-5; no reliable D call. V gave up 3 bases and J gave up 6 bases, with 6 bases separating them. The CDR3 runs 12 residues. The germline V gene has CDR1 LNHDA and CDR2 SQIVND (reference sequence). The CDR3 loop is CASSMSGQPQHF. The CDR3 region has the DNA TGTGCCAGTAGTATGTCGGGTCAGCCCCAGCATTTT.

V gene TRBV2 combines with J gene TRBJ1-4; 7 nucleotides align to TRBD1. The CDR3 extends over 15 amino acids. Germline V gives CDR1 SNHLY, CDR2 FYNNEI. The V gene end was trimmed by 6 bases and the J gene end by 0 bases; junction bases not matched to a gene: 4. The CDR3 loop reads CASRGDSSTNEKLFF. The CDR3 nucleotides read TGTGCCAGCAGGGGGGACAGCTCAACTAATGAAAAACTGTTTTTT.

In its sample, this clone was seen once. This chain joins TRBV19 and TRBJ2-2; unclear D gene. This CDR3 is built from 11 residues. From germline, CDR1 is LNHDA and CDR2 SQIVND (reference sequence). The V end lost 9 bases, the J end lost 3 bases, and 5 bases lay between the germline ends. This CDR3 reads CASSYTGELFF. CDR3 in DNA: TGTGCCAGCTCCTACACCGGGGAGCTGTTTTTT.

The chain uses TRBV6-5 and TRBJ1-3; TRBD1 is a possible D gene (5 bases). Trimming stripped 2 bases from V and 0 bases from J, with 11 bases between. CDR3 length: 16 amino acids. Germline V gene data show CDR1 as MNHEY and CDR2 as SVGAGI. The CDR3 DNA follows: TGTGCCAGCAGTTACGGGGGGGGGAACTCTGGAAACACCATATATTTT. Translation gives CASSYGGGNSGNTIYF.

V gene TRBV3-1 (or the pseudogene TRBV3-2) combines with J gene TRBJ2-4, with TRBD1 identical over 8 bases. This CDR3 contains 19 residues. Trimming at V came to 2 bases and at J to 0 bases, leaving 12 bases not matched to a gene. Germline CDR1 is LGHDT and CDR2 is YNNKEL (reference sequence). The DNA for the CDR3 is TGTGCCAGCAGCCAACTCAGGGGGCCGGAGAACCTAGCCAAAAACATTCAGTACTTC. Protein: CASSQLRGPENLAKNIQYF.

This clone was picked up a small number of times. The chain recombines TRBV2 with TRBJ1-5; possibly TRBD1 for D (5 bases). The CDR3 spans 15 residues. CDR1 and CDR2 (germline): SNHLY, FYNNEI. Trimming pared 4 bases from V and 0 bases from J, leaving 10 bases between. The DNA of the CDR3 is TGTGCCAGCAGTGGACAGCTATATAGCAATCAGCCCCAGCATTTT. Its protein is CASSGQLYSNQPQHF. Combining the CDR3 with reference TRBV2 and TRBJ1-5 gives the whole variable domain EPEVTQTPSHQVTQMGQEVILRCVPISNHLYFYWYRQILGQKVEFLVSFYNNEISEKSEIFDDQFSVERPDGSNFTLKIRSTKLEDSAMYFCASSGQLYSNQPQHFGDGTRLSIL.

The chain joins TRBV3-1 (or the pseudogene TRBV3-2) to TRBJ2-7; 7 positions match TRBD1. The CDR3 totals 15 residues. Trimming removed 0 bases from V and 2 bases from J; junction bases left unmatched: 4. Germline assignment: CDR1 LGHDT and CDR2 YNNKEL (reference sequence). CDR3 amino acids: CASSQDRGQTYEQYF. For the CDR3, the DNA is TGTGCCAGCAGCCAAGATAGGGGACAGACCTACGAGCAGTACTTC.

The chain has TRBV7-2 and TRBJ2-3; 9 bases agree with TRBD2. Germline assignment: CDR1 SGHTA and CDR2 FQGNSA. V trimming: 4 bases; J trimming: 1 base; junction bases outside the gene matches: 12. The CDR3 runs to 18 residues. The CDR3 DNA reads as TGTGCCAGCAGCTCATCCTCCCTCAGGACTAGCGGCACAGATACGCAGTATTTT. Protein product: CASSSSSLRTSGTDTQYF.

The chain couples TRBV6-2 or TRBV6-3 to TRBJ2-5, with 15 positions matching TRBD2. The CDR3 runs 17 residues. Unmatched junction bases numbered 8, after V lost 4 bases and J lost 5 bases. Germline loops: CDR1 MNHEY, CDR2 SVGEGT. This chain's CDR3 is CASSSGTSGGTQETQYF. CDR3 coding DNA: TGTGCCAGCAGTTCTGGGACTAGCGGGGGGACTCAGGAGACCCAGTACTTC.

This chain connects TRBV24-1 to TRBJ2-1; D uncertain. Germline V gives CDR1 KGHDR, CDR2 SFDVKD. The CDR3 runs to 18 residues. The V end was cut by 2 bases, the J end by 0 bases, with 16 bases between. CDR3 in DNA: TGTGCCACCAGTGATTCCCCTGGCGGCGCCACCTCCTACAATGAGCAGTTCTTC. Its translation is CATSDSPGGATSYNEQFF.

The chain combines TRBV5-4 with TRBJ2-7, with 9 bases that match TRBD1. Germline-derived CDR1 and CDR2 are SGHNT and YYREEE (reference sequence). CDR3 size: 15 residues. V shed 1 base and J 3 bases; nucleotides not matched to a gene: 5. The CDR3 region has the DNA TGTGCCAGCAGCTTGAGGTTGACAGGGGGCTACGAGCAGTACTTC. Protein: CASSLRLTGGYEQYF. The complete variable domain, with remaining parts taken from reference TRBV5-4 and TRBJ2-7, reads ETGVTQSPTHLIKTRGQQVTLRCSSQSGHNTVSWYQQALGQGPQFIFQYYREEENGRGNFPPRFSGLQFPNYSSELNVNALELDDSALYLCASSLRLTGGYEQYFGPGTRLTVT.

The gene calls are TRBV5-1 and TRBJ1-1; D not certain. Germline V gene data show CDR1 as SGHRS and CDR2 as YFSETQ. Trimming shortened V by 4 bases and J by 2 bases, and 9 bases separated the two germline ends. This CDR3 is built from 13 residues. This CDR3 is CASSLRGNTEAFF. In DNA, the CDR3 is TGCGCCAGCAGCCTGCGAGGTAACACTGAAGCTTTCTTT. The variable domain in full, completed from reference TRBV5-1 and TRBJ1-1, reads KAGVTQTPRYLIKTRGQQVTLSCSPISGHRSVSWYQQTPGQGLQFLFEYFSETQRNKGNFPGRFSGRQFSNSRSEMNVSTLELGDSALYLCASSLRGNTEAFFGQGTRLTVV.

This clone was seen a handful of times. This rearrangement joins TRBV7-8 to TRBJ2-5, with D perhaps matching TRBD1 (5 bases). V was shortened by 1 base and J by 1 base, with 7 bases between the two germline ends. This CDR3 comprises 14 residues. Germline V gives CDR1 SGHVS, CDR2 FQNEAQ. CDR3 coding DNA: TGTGCCAGCAGCTTAGGGCAGGGCCAAGAGACCCAGTACTTC. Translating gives CASSLGQGQETQYF.

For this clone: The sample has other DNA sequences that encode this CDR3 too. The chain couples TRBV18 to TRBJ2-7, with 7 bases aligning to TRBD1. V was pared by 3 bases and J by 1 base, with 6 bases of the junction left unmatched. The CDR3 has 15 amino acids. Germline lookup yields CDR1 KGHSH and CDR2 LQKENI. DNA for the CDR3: TGTGCCAGCTCACCCGCCGGGACAGCTTCCTACGAGCAGTACTTC. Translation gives CASSPAGTASYEQYF.

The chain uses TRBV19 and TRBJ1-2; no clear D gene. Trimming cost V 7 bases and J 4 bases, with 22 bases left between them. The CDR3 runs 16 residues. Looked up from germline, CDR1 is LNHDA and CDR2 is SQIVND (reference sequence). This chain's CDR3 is CASKRSGSLAGYGYTF. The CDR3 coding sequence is TGTGCCAGTAAGAGATCAGGATCTCTTGCGGGCTATGGCTACACCTTC.

The CDR3 nucleotides read TGCAGCGTTGCCGTGGGGGCGAGCTATGGCTACACCTTC. Encoded protein: CSVAVGASYGYTF. The chain has TRBV29-1 and TRBJ1-2; perhaps TRBD1 as D (6 bases). CDR1 and CDR2 (germline): SQVTM, ANQGSEA. This CDR3 comprises 13 residues. Trimming took 4 bases from V and 4 from J, leaving 13 bases between them.

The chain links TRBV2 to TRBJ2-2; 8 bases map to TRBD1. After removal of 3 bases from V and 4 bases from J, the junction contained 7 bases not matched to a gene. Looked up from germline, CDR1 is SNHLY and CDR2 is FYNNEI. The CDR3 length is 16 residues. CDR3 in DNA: TGTGCCAGCAGTGATTCCGGACAGGGAGGCACCGGGGAGCTGTTTTTT. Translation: CASSDSGQGGTGELFF.

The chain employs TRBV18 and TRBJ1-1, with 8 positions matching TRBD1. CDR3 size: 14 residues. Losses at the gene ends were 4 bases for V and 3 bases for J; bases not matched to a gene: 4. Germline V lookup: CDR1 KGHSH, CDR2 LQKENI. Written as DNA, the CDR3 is TGTGCCAGCTCACAACTGACAGGGGACACTGAAGCTTTCTTT. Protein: CASSQLTGDTEAFF.

Here the CDR3 DNA reads TGCGCCAGCAGTGATCTCGGTTTAGCGGGAGGCGGGACAGATACGCAGTATTTT. As protein: CASSDLGLAGGGTDTQYF. The chain employs TRBV10-1 and TRBJ2-3; 10 nucleotides align to TRBD2. Germline V CDR1 and CDR2: WNHNN, SYGVQD (reference sequence). CDR3 length: 18 residues. V lost 3 bases, J lost 3 bases, and 12 bases stayed unmatched.

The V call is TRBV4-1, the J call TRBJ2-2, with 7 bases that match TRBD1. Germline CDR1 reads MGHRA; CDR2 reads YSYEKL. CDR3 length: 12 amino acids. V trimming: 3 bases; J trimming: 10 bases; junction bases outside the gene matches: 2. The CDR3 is CASSHGQEELFF. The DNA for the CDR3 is TGCGCCAGCAGCCATGGACAGGAGGAGCTGTTTTTT.